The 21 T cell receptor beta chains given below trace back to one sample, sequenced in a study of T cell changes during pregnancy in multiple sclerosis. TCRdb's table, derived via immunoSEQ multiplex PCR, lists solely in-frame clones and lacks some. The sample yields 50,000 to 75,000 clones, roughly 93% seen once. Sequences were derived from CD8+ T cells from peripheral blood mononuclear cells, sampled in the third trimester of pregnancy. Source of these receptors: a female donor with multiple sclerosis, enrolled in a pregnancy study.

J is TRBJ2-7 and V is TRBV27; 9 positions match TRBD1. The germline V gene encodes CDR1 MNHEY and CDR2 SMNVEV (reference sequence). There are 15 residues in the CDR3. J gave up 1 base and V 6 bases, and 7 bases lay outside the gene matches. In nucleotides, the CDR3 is TGTGCCAGCAGACAAACCGGGACAGGGTCCTACGAGCAGTACTTC. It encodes CASRQTGTGSYEQYF.

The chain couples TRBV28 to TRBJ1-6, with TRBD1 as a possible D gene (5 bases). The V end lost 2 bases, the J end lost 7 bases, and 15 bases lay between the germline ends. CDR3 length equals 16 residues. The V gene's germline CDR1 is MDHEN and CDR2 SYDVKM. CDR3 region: CASSLPPPGSNSPLHF. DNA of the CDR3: TGTGCCAGCAGTTTACCCCCCCCAGGGTCCAATTCACCCCTCCACTTT. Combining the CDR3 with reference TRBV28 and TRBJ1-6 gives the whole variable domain DVKVTQSSRYLVKRTGEKVFLECVQDMDHENMFWYRQDPGLGLRLIYFSYDVKMKEKGDIPEGYSVSREKKERFSLILESASTNQTSMYLCASSLPPPGSNSPLHFGNGTRLTVT.

The CDR3, as DNA: TGTGCCAGCAGTGATGTAGGGCAGGGGTCAGATACGCAGTATTTT. This translates into CASSDVGQGSDTQYF. The chain uses TRBV6-4 and TRBJ2-3; the D gene is possibly TRBD1 (6 bases). The V end was cut by 3 bases, the J end by 4 bases, with 14 bases between. The germline V gene has CDR1 MRHNA and CDR2 SNTAGT. The CDR3 sequence is 15 residues long.

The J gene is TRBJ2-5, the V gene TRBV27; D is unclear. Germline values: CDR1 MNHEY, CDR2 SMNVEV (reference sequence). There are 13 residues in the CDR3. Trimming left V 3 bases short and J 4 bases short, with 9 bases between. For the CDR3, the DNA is TGTGCCAGCAGTTTTGGTCGGGTAGAGACCCAGTACTTC. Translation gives CASSFGRVETQYF.

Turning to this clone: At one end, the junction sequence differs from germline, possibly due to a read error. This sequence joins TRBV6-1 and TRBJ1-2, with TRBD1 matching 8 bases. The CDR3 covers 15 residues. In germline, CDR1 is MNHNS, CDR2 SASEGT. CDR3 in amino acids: CASSEAGQGVPVLAF. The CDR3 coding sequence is TGTGCCAGCAGTGAAGCCGGACAGGGTGTGCCAGTTCTCGCCTTC.

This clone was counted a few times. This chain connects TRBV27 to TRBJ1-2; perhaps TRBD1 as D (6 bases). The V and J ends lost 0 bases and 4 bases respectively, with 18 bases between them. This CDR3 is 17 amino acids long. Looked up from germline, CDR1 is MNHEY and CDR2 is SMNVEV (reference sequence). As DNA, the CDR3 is TGTGCCAGCAGTTTATCGAGGCTCACAGGGACGGGCTATGGCTACACCTTC. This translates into CASSLSRLTGTGYGYTF.

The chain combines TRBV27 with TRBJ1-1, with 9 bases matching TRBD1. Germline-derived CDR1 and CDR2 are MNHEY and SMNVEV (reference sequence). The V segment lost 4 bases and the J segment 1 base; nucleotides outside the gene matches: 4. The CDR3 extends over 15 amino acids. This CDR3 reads CASSSRQGENTEAFF. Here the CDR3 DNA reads TGTGCCAGCAGTTCTAGACAGGGGGAGAACACTGAAGCTTTCTTT.

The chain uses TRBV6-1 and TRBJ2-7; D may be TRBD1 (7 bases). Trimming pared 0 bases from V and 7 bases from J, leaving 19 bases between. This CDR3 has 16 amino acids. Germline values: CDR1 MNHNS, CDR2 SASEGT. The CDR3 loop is CASSEAIDRDLGEQYF. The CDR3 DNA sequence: TGTGCCAGCAGTGAAGCAATCGACAGGGACTTAGGAGAGCAGTACTTC.

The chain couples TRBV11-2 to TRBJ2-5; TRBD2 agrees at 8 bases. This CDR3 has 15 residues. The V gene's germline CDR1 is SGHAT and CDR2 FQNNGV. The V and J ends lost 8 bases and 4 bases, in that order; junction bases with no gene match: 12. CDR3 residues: CASSGGAGSGETQYF. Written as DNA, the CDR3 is TGTGCCAGCTCCGGGGGGGCAGGCAGTGGAGAGACCCAGTACTTC.

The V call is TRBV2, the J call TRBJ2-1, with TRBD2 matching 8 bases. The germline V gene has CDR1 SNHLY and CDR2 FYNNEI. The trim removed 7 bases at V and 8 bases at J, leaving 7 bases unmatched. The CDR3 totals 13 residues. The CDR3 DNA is TGTGCCAGCAATGGCGGGAGGCGGGATGAGCAGTTCTTC. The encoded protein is CASNGGRRDEQFF.

The CDR3 loop reads CASRPGQRYNEQFF. CDR3 nucleotide sequence: TGTGCCAGCAGGCCGGGACAGCGGTACAATGAGCAGTTCTTC. V usage is TRBV27 and J usage is TRBJ2-1; 7 bases agree with TRBD1. This CDR3 region has 14 residues. The J segment lost 4 bases and the V segment lost 6 bases, leaving 6 bases of the junction unmatched. Germline V lookup: CDR1 MNHEY, CDR2 SMNVEV (reference sequence).

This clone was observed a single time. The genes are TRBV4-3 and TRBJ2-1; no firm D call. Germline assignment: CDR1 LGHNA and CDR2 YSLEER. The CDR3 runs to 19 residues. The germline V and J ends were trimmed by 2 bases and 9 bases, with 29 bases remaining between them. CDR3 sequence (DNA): TGCGCCAGCAGCCAAAGGCCCGCACGGCTAGTTTTCATTTCCAGTGAGCAGTTCTTC. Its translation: CASSQRPARLVFISSEQFF.

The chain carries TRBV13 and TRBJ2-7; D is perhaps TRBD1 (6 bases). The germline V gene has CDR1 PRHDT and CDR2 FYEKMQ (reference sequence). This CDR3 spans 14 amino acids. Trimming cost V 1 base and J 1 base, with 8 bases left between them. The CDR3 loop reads CASSLEQGSYEQYF. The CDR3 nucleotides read TGTGCCAGCAGCTTAGAACAGGGATCCTACGAGCAGTACTTC.

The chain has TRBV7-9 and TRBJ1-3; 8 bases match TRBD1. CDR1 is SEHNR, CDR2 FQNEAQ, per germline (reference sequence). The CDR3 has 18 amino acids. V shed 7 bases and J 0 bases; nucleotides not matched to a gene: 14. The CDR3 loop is CASMTSAGGADSGNTIYF. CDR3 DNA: TGTGCCAGCATGACCTCTGCAGGGGGCGCGGACTCTGGAAACACCATATATTTT.

CDR3 residues: CASSVNRASYNEQFF. Here the CDR3 DNA reads TGTGCCAGCAGCGTAAACAGGGCGTCCTACAATGAGCAGTTCTTC. The V call is TRBV7-9, the J call TRBJ2-1; D might be TRBD1 (6 bases). Germline V gene sequence: CDR1 SEHNR, CDR2 FQNEAQ (reference sequence). The CDR3 totals 15 residues. Trimming cost V 5 bases and J 1 base, with 12 bases left between them.

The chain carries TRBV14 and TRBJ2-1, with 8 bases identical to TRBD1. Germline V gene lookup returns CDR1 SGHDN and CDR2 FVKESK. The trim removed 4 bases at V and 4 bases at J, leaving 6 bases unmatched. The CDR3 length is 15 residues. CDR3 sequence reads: CASSLRDRIYNEQFF. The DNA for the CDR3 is TGTGCCAGCAGCCTACGGGACAGGATTTACAATGAGCAGTTCTTC.

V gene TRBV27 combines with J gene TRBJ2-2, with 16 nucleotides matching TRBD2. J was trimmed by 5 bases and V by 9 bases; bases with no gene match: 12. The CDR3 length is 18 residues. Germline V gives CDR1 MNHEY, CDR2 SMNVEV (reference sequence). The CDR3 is CASQGLAGGPSSTGELFF. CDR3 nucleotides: TGTGCCAGTCAGGGACTAGCGGGAGGGCCCTCGAGTACCGGGGAGCTGTTTTTT.

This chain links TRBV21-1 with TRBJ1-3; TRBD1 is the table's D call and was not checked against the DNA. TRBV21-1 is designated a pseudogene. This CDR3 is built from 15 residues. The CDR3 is CASSWTEFSGNTIYF. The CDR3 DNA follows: TGTGCCAGCAGTTGGACAGAGTTCTCTGGAAACACCATATATTTT.

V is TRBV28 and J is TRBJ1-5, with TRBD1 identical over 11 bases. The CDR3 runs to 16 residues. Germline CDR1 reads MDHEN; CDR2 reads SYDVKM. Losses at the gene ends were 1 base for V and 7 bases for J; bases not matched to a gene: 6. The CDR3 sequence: CASSLYGQGAQQPQHF. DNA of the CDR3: TGTGCCAGCAGTTTATACGGACAGGGGGCTCAGCAGCCCCAGCATTTT. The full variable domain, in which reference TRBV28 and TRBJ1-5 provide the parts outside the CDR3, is DVKVTQSSRYLVKRTGEKVFLECVQDMDHENMFWYRQDPGLGLRLIYFSYDVKMKEKGDIPEGYSVSREKKERFSLILESASTNQTSMYLCASSLYGQGAQQPQHFGDGTRLSIL.

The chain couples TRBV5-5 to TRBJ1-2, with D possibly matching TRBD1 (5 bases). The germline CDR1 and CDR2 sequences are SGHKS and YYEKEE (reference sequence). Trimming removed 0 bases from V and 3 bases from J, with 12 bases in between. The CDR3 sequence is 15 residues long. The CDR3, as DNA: TGTGCCAGCAGCTTGGGAGAGACGGGGGACTATGGCTACACCTTC. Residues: CASSLGETGDYGYTF.

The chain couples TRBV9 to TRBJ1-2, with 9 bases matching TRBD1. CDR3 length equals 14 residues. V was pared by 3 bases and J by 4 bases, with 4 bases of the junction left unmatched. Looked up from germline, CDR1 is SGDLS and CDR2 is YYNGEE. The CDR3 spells CASSAGQGVYGYTF. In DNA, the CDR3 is TGTGCCAGCAGCGCGGGACAGGGCGTCTATGGCTACACCTTC.